The clone carrying this TCR beta chain was seen more than once but under ten times. This record comes from a study of T-cell reconstitution after alpha-beta-depleted transplantation in children. The CDR3 sequence is 13 residues long. The V segment lost 8 bases and the J segment 5 bases; nucleotides outside the gene matches: 8. Unique molecular identifiers were incorporated when the TCRbeta library was constructed. TCRdb passed the PCR reads through MiXCR, listing each CDR3 protein once. Of about 400,000 distinct CDR3 sequences listed, about a sixth are singletons. This receptor was obtained from a boy in the first two years of life who had a stem cell transplant for Wiskott-Aldrich syndrome, so the T cells may come from the graft donor. The chain uses TRBV12-3 or TRBV12-4 and TRBJ2-5; 7 bases match TRBD1. The sequencing used PBMCs, mostly from graft donor cells, collected 360 days after TCRalphabeta/CD19-depleted stem cell transplant. CDR3 DNA: TGTGCCAGCCGGGACAGTCCACGGGAGACCCAGTACTTC. It codes for CASRDSPRETQYF.